Listed below are T cell receptor beta chains from one sample, sequenced in a study of blood T cell repertoires in COVID-19. Clones were read by immunoSEQ multiplex PCR, and TCRdb kept only the in-frame ones, dropping some. The sample records 200,000 to 250,000 clones, over 80% being singletons. What was sequenced was PBMCs or T cells enriched from blood (not recorded which). The receptors were gathered from a woman aged 40 to 50 who had recovered from COVID-19. The CDR3 runs from the conserved cysteine through the conserved F or W. D genes are given only for firm matches. Rows may omit the clone size; those that give it use once, few, many or a size class.

>.|TRBD2|TRBJ2-7|TRBV6-2/TRBV6-3
TGTGCCAGCAGTTACTCTGCGGGAGTTCTCGAGCAGTACTTC
CASSYSAGVLEQYF
>.|.|TRBJ1-3|TRBV3-1/TRBV3-2
TGTGCCAGCAGCCAAGAGGCGGTCTTGGGCACCATATATTTT
CASSQEAVLGTIYF
>.|TRBD1|TRBJ2-5|TRBV24-1
TGTGCCACCAAGTCGAGGCGACTTGACAGGGGGGGAGAGACCCAGTACTTC
CATKSRRLDRGGETQYF
>.|.|TRBJ1-4|TRBV5-8
TGTGCCAGCACACCCTATGCAACTAATGAAAAACTGTTTTTT
CASTPYATNEKLFF
>.|.|TRBJ1-1|TRBV6-6
TGTGCCAGCTCGCAGGGGAACACTGAAGCTTTCTTT
CASSQGNTEAFF
>.|.|TRBJ1-1|TRBV28
TGTGCCAGCAGTTTAATGGAGTTACAGGGCCGATTCGGGGAAGCTTTCTTT
CASSLMELQGRFGEAFF
>.|TRBD1|TRBJ1-2|TRBV18
TGTGCCAGCTCCCTCTGGGACAGGGATGGCTACACCTTC
CASSLWDRDGYTF
>.|.|TRBJ2-3|TRBV5-1
TGCGCCAGCACCCCACAGGCAGGGAGCACAGATACGCAGTATTTT
CASTPQAGSTDTQYF
>.|.|TRBJ1-5|TRBV30
TGTGCCTGGAGGCGCTCCGGGGGGAGTAGCAATCAGCCCCAGCATTTT
CAWRRSGGSSNQPQHF
>few|.|TRBJ2-2|TRBV7-9
TGTGCCAGCAGCTTAGCCGGGAAAGGCGGGGAGCTGTTTTTT
CASSLAGKGGELFF
>.|.|TRBJ2-2|TRBV27
TGTGCCAGCAGAAAAACAGGGATAGCCGGGGAGCTGTTTTTT
CASRKTGIAGELFF
>.|.|TRBJ1-1|TRBV7-8
TGTGCCAGCAGCTTATTACGGACAAACACTGAAGCTTTCTTT
CASSLLRTNTEAFF
>.|.|TRBJ1-5|TRBV30
TGTGCCTGGAGGGGCGACAGCGACCAGCATTTT
CAWRGDSDQHF
>.|.|TRBJ1-5|TRBV30
TGTGCCTGGAGTAAAGGGACAAGCAATCAGCCCCAGCATTTT
CAWSKGTSNQPQHF
>.|.|TRBJ1-1|TRBV11-3
TGTGCCAGCAGCCAGCGGGGCATTGAAGCTTTCTTT
CASSQRGIEAFF
>once|TRBD1|TRBJ1-4|TRBV6-5
TGTGCCAGCATCGGGCAGGGGGATGAAAAACTGTTTTTT
CASIGQGDEKLFF
>few|.|TRBJ2-1|TRBV6-4
TGTGCCAGCAGTGTTGACAGAAGCTCCTACAATGAGCAGTTCTTC
CASSVDRSSYNEQFF
>.|.|TRBJ2-2|TRBV27
TGTGCCAGCAGTTTTATAGCGGCGGGCACCGGGGAGCTGTTTTTT
CASSFIAAGTGELFF
>.|TRBD1|TRBJ1-1|TRBV18
TGTGCCAGCTCACCGGACAGGATGAACACTGAAGCTTTCTTT
CASSPDRMNTEAFF
>once|.|TRBJ2-7|TRBV5-1
TGCGCCAGCAGTGTCGGGGGGCAGTACGAGCAGTACTTC
CASSVGGQYEQYF
>.|TRBD2|TRBJ2-3|TRBV25-1
TGTGCCAGCAGTGGATTTAGCGGGAGCGGGGATACGCAGTATTTT
CASSGFSGSGDTQYF
>.|TRBD1|TRBJ1-1|TRBV25-1
TGTGCCAGCAGTTCCGGACAGGGAGTCTACGAAGCTTTCTTT
CASSSGQGVYEAFF
>.|TRBD1|TRBJ2-1|TRBV28
TGTGCCAGCAGGGCGACAGGGGGCTCCAATGAGCAGTTCTTC
CASRATGGSNEQFF
>.|.|TRBJ2-5|TRBV11-2
TGTGCCAGCAGCTTAGCCCGGGGAGTAGAGACCCAGTACTTC
CASSLARGVETQYF
>.|TRBD1|TRBJ1-1|TRBV2
TGTGCCAGCAGTATAGGACAGGGGAACACTGAAGCTTTCTTT
CASSIGQGNTEAFF
>.|TRBD2|TRBJ2-3|TRBV5-6
TGTGCCAGCAGCTCCCCTCGGGTAGCGGGAACAGATACGCAGTATTTT
CASSSPRVAGTDTQYF
>.|TRBD1|TRBJ1-5|TRBV29-1
TGCAGCGTCCAAGGGGGCGGCAATCAGCCCCAGCATTTT
CSVQGGGNQPQHF
>.|TRBD2|TRBJ2-1|TRBV30
TGTGCCTGGAGTACCAGCCTTAGCGGGGACTACAATGAGCAGTTCTTC
CAWSTSLSGDYNEQFF
>.|.|TRBJ2-1|TRBV7-2
TGTGCCAGCAGCTACGGCGCTAGCTCCAATGAGCAGTTCTTC
CASSYGASSNEQFF
>.|TRBD1|TRBJ1-4|TRBV9
TGTGCCAGCAGCGTAGCAGGGGGTGGGAACAATGAAAAACTGTTTTTT
CASSVAGGGNNEKLFF
>.|.|TRBJ2-1|TRBV7-9
TGTGCCAGCAGCTTAGCTAACATCCATGAGCAGTTCTTC
CASSLANIHEQFF
>.|.|TRBJ2-4|TRBV4-1
TGCGCCAGCAGCCAAGCCCCCGAGACCAAAAACATTCAGTACTTC
CASSQAPETKNIQYF
>.|TRBD2|TRBJ2-1|TRBV27
TGTGCCAGCAGCATTTCGGGACTAGCGGGAGAAATCTCCACTGAGCAGTTCTTC
CASSISGLAGEISTEQFF
>.|TRBD2|TRBJ2-1|TRBV5-1
TGCGCCAGCAGCCAAGGACTAGCGGGCCTCAATGAGCAGTTCTTC
CASSQGLAGLNEQFF
>.|TRBD1|TRBJ1-6|TRBV11-3
TGTGCCAGCAGCCCCAACCCGACAGGGAATAATTCACCCCTCCACTTT
CASSPNPTGNNSPLHF
>.|.|TRBJ1-3|TRBV5-4
TGTGCCAGCAGCGCCCAACTCAGGGCCGACTCTGGAAACACCATATATTTT
CASSAQLRADSGNTIYF
>.|.|TRBJ2-7|TRBV28
TGTGCCAGCAGTAGGAGTAGCGGTAACTTCGCCTACGAGCAGTACTTC
CASSRSSGNFAYEQYF
>.|.|TRBJ2-7|TRBV10-2
TGCGCCAGCAGTGATTCAGTTCAAATCAACTTC
CASSDSVQINF
>.|.|TRBJ2-3|TRBV5-6
TGTGCCAGCAGCTTGGGTCTGGGATGGCAGGGTACGCAGTATTTT
CASSLGLGWQGTQYF
>.|TRBD1|TRBJ2-2|TRBV5-1
TGCGCCAGCAGACCCGGGACAGCGAACACCGGGGAGCTGTTTTTT
CASRPGTANTGELFF
>.|.|TRBJ2-7|TRBV19
TGTGCCAGTAGTGCGGGGGCCATCCGAACCGGCGAGCAGTACTTC
CASSAGAIRTGEQYF
>.|TRBD2|TRBJ2-1|TRBV3-1/TRBV3-2
TGTGCCAGCAGCCATTCTAGCGGGAGGGCTCGGAATGAGCAGTTCTTC
CASSHSSGRARNEQFF
>.|.|TRBJ2-5|TRBV7-7
TGTGCCAGCAGTTTCTCCCGGGAAGTGGACCAGTACTTC
CASSFSREVDQYF
>.|TRBD1|TRBJ2-2|TRBV7-9
TGTGCCAGCAGCTTAGATTCTGGACAGGGGACCGGGGAGCTGTTTTTT
CASSLDSGQGTGELFF
>.|.|TRBJ1-5|TRBV2
TGTGCCAGCAGTTCCAGGGCTAGCAATCAGCCCCAGCATTTT
CASSSRASNQPQHF
>.|TRBD1|TRBJ2-7|TRBV27
TGTGCCACGCGGACAGGAGCCTACGAGCAGTACTTC
CATRTGAYEQYF
>.|TRBD1|TRBJ1-4|TRBV6-5
TGTGCCAGCAGTTCCGGGACAGGGGAACTTGAAAAACTGTTTTTT
CASSSGTGELEKLFF
>.|.|TRBJ1-3|TRBV20-1
TGCAGTGCTAGTGCCCGGGGGTCAGGAAACACCATATATTTT
CSASARGSGNTIYF